These 8 T cell receptor beta chains came from one sample sequenced in a study of graft-versus-host responses after intestinal transplantation. Sequencing was performed with immunoSEQ multiplex PCR; in TCRdb, only in-frame clones are kept and a portion is missing. Among approximately 7,900 clones listed, roughly 92% were seen once. The sample consisted of PBMCs, taken 11 days after intestinal transplantation. The origin of the receptors is a human patient who received an intestinal transplant, so some T cells may come from the graft donor.

This clone was recorded only once. The chain carries TRBV6-4 and TRBJ2-3; tentatively, D is TRBD1 (6 bases). The germline V gene encodes CDR1 MRHNA and CDR2 SNTAGT. The CDR3 contains 15 residues. V was clipped by 2 bases and J by 0 bases, with 9 bases between them. CDR3 residues: CASSDGQYSTDTQYF. Here the CDR3 DNA reads TGTGCCAGCAGTGACGGACAGTATAGCACAGATACGCAGTATTTT.

This chain joins TRBV27 and TRBJ2-7, with D perhaps TRBD1 (5 bases). Trimming cost V 5 bases and J 2 bases, with 16 bases left between them. Germline V gives CDR1 MNHEY, CDR2 SMNVEV (reference sequence). The CDR3 is 15 amino acids. This CDR3 reads CASSETGDPTYEQYV. CDR3 in DNA: TGTGCCAGCAGTGAAACAGGCGACCCAACCTACGAGCAGTACGTC.

This clone occurred once. This chain links TRBV5-1 with TRBJ1-3; TRBD1 aligns across 10 bases. V lost 4 bases to trimming and J lost 3 bases; unmatched junction nucleotides: 4. CDR1 and CDR2 from the germline V gene are SGHRS and YFSETQ. This CDR3 region has 15 residues. CDR3 amino acids: CASSKTGGHGNTIYF. The CDR3 DNA follows: TGCGCCAGCAGCAAGACAGGGGGCCATGGAAACACCATATATTTT.

The chain links TRBV7-6 to TRBJ2-3; D unclear. This CDR3 contains 13 residues. CDR1 is SGHVS and CDR2 is FNYEAQ in the germline V gene. Trimming left V 5 bases short and J 2 bases short, with 8 bases between. The CDR3 coding sequence is TGTGCCAGCAGCCCCCCCCACACAGATACGCAGTATTTT. Translated: CASSPPHTDTQYF.

The CDR3 DNA reads as TGTGCCACCAGCCTGGGGGGGGAAGACGACAGGGGGCACCACGAGCAGTACTTC. This gives the protein CATSLGGEDDRGHHEQYF. The chain uses TRBV15 and TRBJ2-7; TRBD1 agrees at 10 bases. With 5 bases clipped from V and 5 bases from J, the junction kept 18 bases outside the gene matches. Germline values: CDR1 LNHNV, CDR2 YYDKDF (reference sequence). This CDR3 region has 18 residues.

This chain connects TRBV6-5 to TRBJ1-1; D is undetermined. Germline CDR1 reads MNHEY; CDR2 reads SVGAGI. The germline V and J ends were trimmed by 4 bases and 11 bases, with 11 bases remaining between them. The CDR3 is 11 residues long. This chain's CDR3 is CASSSEVQAFF. Here the CDR3 DNA reads TGTGCCAGCAGTTCTGAGGTTCAGGCTTTCTTT.

J is TRBJ2-1 and V is TRBV15; 8 positions match TRBD2. This CDR3 has 16 amino acids. The germline CDR1 and CDR2 sequences are LNHNV and YYDKDF (reference sequence). V lost 1 base and J lost 5; bases outside the gene matches: 7. CDR3 DNA sequence: TGTGCCACCAGCAGAGCCCAGCGGGAGTTGGACAATGAGCAGTTCTTC. Its translation is CATSRAQRELDNEQFF.

The chain combines TRBV4-1 with TRBJ1-1, with TRBD1 matching over 7 bases. Per the germline V gene, CDR1 is MGHRA and CDR2 is YSYEKL. Trimming removed 1 base from V and 3 bases from J; junction bases left unmatched: 5. The CDR3 totals 15 residues. CDR3 sequence: CASSQVRGPYTEAFF. The CDR3 coding sequence is TGCGCCAGCAGCCAAGTGAGGGGGCCCTACACTGAAGCTTTCTTT.